These T cell receptor beta chains were read from a single sample in a study of T-cell memory formation after mild COVID-19. TCRdb re-derived calls from the 5' RACE reads in MiXCR, one entry per CDR3 protein. This sample carries approximately 250,000 distinct CDR3 sequences, 15% to 17% of them seen once, and the ten largest clones take 2% to 2.5%. The sequenced material came from PBMCs or a T cell subset sorted from them (not recorded which). These TCRs come from an adult woman who had mild COVID-19 (a few samples of this study predate the infection). Cell type and time point are not known. Both conserved end residues are part of each CDR3. A D gene is named only where the DNA matches it firmly. A row's size may be missing; if present it is once, few, many or a size class.

abundance	v_gene	j_gene	d_gene	CDR3aa	CDR3nt
few	TRBV12-3/TRBV12-4	TRBJ2-5	-	CASRQVGQETQYF	TGTGCCAGCAGGCAAGTGGGTCAAGAGACCCAGTACTTC
-	TRBV3-1	TRBJ2-1	TRBD2	CASSLVAGNNEQFF	TGTGCCAGCAGCCTTGTAGCGGGGAACAATGAGCAGTTCTTC
few	TRBV6-1	TRBJ2-4	-	CASSGTNLAKNIQYF	TGTGCCAGCAGTGGGACCAACTTAGCCAAAAACATTCAGTACTTC
-	TRBV19	TRBJ2-7	TRBD1	CASSRQGKTLGTYEQYF	TGTGCCAGTAGTAGACAGGGGAAGACTCTCGGGACCTACGAGCAGTACTTC
-	TRBV24-1	TRBJ2-7	-	CATSDGQYYEQYF	TGTGCCACCAGTGATGGACAGTATTACGAGCAGTACTTC
few	TRBV7-2	TRBJ2-5	TRBD1	CASSLDRGRTQYF	TGTGCCAGCAGCTTAGACAGGGGCAGGACCCAGTACTTC
few	TRBV4-1	TRBJ2-5	-	CASSQGGGREETQYF	TGCGCCAGCAGCCAAGGGGGGGGCCGGGAAGAGACCCAGTACTTC
many	TRBV4-2	TRBJ2-2	-	CASSQDWGLLTSRELFF	TGTGCCAGCAGCCAAGATTGGGGACTCCTGACCTCCCGGGAGCTGTTTTTT
few	TRBV7-9	TRBJ2-3	-	CASSLLLSGDTQYF	TGTGCCAGCAGCCTGTTACTGTCGGGAGATACGCAGTATTTT
-	TRBV5-1	TRBJ1-2	TRBD1	CASDSGQGYGYTF	TGCGCCAGCGACTCGGGACAGGGGTATGGCTACACCTTC
-	TRBV2	TRBJ2-3	-	CASNRQDTQYF	TGTGCCAGCAACCGACAGGATACGCAGTATTTT
few	TRBV4-3	TRBJ2-1	-	CASSQGATVYGSSYNEQFF	TGCGCCAGCAGCCAAGGGGCAACCGTCTACGGGAGCTCCTACAATGAGCAGTTCTTC
few	TRBV6-1	TRBJ2-2	-	CASSEGWVTGELFF	TGTGCCAGCAGTGAAGGGTGGGTCACCGGGGAGCTGTTTTTT
-	TRBV7-9	TRBJ2-1	-	CASSLVATRGNEQFF	TGTGCCAGCAGCTTAGTGGCTACCCGAGGCAATGAGCAGTTCTTC
few	TRBV5-1	TRBJ2-1	TRBD2	CASSLSPGGTINEQFF	TGCGCCAGCAGCTTGTCCCCCGGGGGGACGATCAATGAGCAGTTCTTC
few	TRBV9	TRBJ2-3	-	CASSVVGHKDTQYF	TGTGCCAGCAGCGTAGTAGGGCACAAAGATACGCAGTATTTT
-	TRBV15	TRBJ2-7	TRBD2	CATSRSLGGRTEEQYF	TGTGCCACCAGCAGATCCTTGGGGGGGAGGACGGAAGAGCAGTACTTC
many	TRBV7-2	TRBJ2-1	TRBD2	CASSLSAGANEQFF	TGTGCCAGCAGCTTATCAGCGGGAGCTAATGAGCAGTTCTTC
-	TRBV18	TRBJ2-1	TRBD2	CASSPGSGGADEQFF	TGTGCCAGCTCACCAGGCAGCGGGGGGGCGGATGAGCAGTTCTTC
-	TRBV5-1	TRBJ2-1	TRBD2	CASSPGLAGGLAYNEQFF	TGCGCCAGCTCTCCGGGACTAGCGGGGGGCCTAGCCTACAATGAGCAGTTCTTC
few	TRBV20-1	TRBJ1-1	-	CSPRGTEAFF	TGCAGTCCCAGGGGCACTGAAGCTTTCTTT
few	TRBV10-3	TRBJ2-2	-	CAISFLLSGNTGELFF	TGTGCCATCAGCTTCTTGTTGTCGGGGAACACCGGGGAGCTGTTTTTT
many	TRBV4-2	TRBJ1-5	-	CASSQDWGSQPQHF	TGTGCCAGCAGCCAAGATTGGGGGAGTCAGCCCCAGCATTTT
once	TRBV5-4	TRBJ1-2	-	CASSLAGRYGYTF	TGTGCCAGCAGCTTGGCCGGGCGCTATGGCTACACCTTC
-	TRBV9	TRBJ2-1	TRBD2	CASSPRGRKRGGPLDNEQFF	TGTGCCAGCAGCCCCCGGGGACGGAAGCGGGGGGGCCCCCTTGACAATGAGCAGTTCTTC
-	TRBV6-1	TRBJ2-3	TRBD2	CASSELAGGPPSDTQYF	TGTGCCAGCAGTGAACTAGCGGGAGGCCCCCCCTCAGATACGCAGTATTTT
-	TRBV5-1	TRBJ1-2	-	CASSLSQGLDYGYTF	TGCGCCAGCAGCTTGTCGCAGGGGCTGGACTATGGCTACACCTTC
-	TRBV20-1	TRBJ1-5	-	CSARRDTDSNQPQHF	TGCAGTGCTAGGAGGGACACAGATAGCAATCAGCCCCAGCATTTT
-	TRBV12-3/TRBV12-4	TRBJ2-5	TRBD1	CASSFGTGTRQETQYF	TGTGCCAGCAGCTTTGGGACAGGGACGAGGCAAGAGACCCAGTACTTC
-	TRBV12-3/TRBV12-4	TRBJ1-4	-	CATRGFSEKLFF	TGTGCGACCAGGGGCTTCAGTGAAAAACTGTTTTTT
few	TRBV18	TRBJ2-1	TRBD1	CASSPTQGARNEQFF	TGTGCCAGCTCACCAACACAGGGGGCTCGGAATGAGCAGTTCTTC
-	TRBV23-1	TRBJ1-5	-	CASSQGLGETYLNQPQHF	TGCGCCAGCAGTCAGGGCCTCGGGGAAACGTACTTGAATCAGCCCCAGCATTTT
few	TRBV20-1	TRBJ1-1	-	CSATSAPSGNTEAFF	TGCAGTGCCACCTCCGCACCTTCGGGGAACACTGAAGCTTTCTTT
many	TRBV7-2	TRBJ2-5	TRBD2	CASSLARTSGSETQYF	TGTGCCAGCAGCTTAGCGCGTACTAGCGGGAGTGAAACCCAGTACTTC
-	TRBV11-1	TRBJ2-6	TRBD1	CASSSRQGPKSSGANVLTF	TGTGCCAGCAGCTCCCGACAGGGCCCCAAAAGCTCTGGGGCCAACGTCCTGACTTTC
many	TRBV5-1	TRBJ2-2	TRBD2	CASSSSAGGDTGELFF	TGCGCCAGCAGCTCTTCAGCGGGGGGAGACACCGGGGAGCTGTTTTTT
few	TRBV5-1	TRBJ2-5	-	CASSLLGTQETQYF	TGCGCCAGCAGCTTGTTGGGCACGCAAGAGACCCAGTACTTC
many	TRBV7-2	TRBJ2-3	-	CASSFLGAADTQYF	TGTGCCAGCAGCTTTCTAGGGGCCGCAGATACGCAGTATTTT
-	TRBV19	TRBJ2-7	TRBD2	CASSIGSGLATPYEQYF	TGTGCCAGTAGTATCGGATCTGGACTAGCGACGCCCTACGAGCAGTACTTC
-	TRBV7-2	TRBJ2-4	TRBD2	CASRLLAGAKNIQYF	TGTGCCAGCAGGTTACTAGCGGGAGCCAAAAACATTCAGTACTTC
-	TRBV12-3/TRBV12-4	TRBJ2-1	TRBD2	CASSSTKRERHNEQFF	TGTGCCAGCAGTTCCACAAAGCGGGAGCGCCACAATGAGCAGTTCTTC
few	TRBV20-1	TRBJ2-6	-	CSAPPAGKGSGANVLTF	TGCAGTGCGCCCCCAGCAGGGAAGGGCTCTGGGGCCAACGTCCTGACTTTC
few	TRBV14	TRBJ2-5	TRBD2	CASSQEKGSGVQETQYF	TGTGCCAGCAGCCAAGAAAAGGGTAGCGGGGTTCAAGAGACCCAGTACTTC
-	TRBV27	TRBJ1-2	-	CASSRGVGYGYTF	TGTGCCAGCAGTCGTGGCGTCGGCTATGGCTACACCTTC
-	TRBV5-1	TRBJ2-3	TRBD2	CASETGTSADTQYF	TGCGCCAGCGAGACCGGGACTAGCGCAGATACGCAGTATTTT
-	TRBV6-6	TRBJ2-7	-	CASRDSKSYEQYF	TGTGCCAGCAGGGACTCGAAATCCTACGAGCAGTACTTC
-	TRBV10-3	TRBJ1-2	-	CAISDGQYGYTF	TGTGCCATCAGTGATGGTCAGTATGGCTACACCTTC
-	TRBV5-1	TRBJ1-6	-	CASSFGQKNSPLHF	TGCGCCAGCAGCTTTGGACAGAAGAATTCACCCCTCCACTTT